The 27 T cell receptor beta chains in this list originate from one sample, sequenced in a study of shared clonotypes between healthy human individuals. Positively selected for CCR7, the CD45RO-negative cells used as naive CD8 cells excluded terminally differentiated effector memory CD45RA+ cells. Assay: immunoSEQ multiplex PCR; the TCRdb copy retains only in-frame clones and omits some. The data show about 2.1 million clones, with just over 90% seen just once and 1.5% to 2% held by the top ten. The sequencing input was naive CD8+ T cells from PBMCs. All receptors derive from a man aged 18 to 35 in good health. Some clones in this sample may be carry-over from other donors' samples.

The chain recombines TRBV28 with TRBJ2-7, with TRBD1 as a possible D gene (6 bases). Germline V gene lookup returns CDR1 MDHEN and CDR2 SYDVKM. The CDR3 is made up of 13 amino acids. V lost 10 bases and J 0 bases, leaving 13 bases between the germline ends. In DNA form, the CDR3 reads TGTGCCACAGGGGACCGCTCCTCCTACGAGCAGTACTTC. Its protein product is CATGDRSSYEQYF. Together with reference TRBV28 and TRBJ2-7, the CDR3 gives the full variable domain: DVKVTQSSRYLVKRTGEKVFLECVQDMDHENMFWYRQDPGLGLRLIYFSYDVKMKEKGDIPEGYSVSREKKERFSLILESASTNQTSMYLCATGDRSSYEQYFGPGTRLTVT.

This chain connects TRBV15 to TRBJ2-7; D possibly corresponds to TRBD1 (5 bases). V was shortened by 5 bases and J by 0 bases, with 8 bases between the two germline ends. Germline loops: CDR1 LNHNV, CDR2 YYDKDF (reference sequence). This CDR3 is 13 amino acids long. The CDR3 DNA follows: TGTGCCACCAGCTATGACAGCTCCTACGAGCAGTACTTC. Protein product: CATSYDSSYEQYF. The complete variable domain, with remaining parts taken from reference TRBV15 and TRBJ2-7, reads DAMVIQNPRYQVTQFGKPVTLSCSQTLNHNVMYWYQQKSSQAPKLLFHYYDKDFNNEADTPDNFQSRRPNTSFCFLDIRSPGLGDTAMYLCATSYDSSYEQYFGPGTRLTVT.

This clone was counted once. The chain employs TRBV28 and TRBJ2-2; TRBD1 or TRBD2 may be the D gene (5 bases each). Germline V gene data show CDR1 as MDHEN and CDR2 as SYDVKM. The CDR3 is made up of 16 amino acids. V dropped 2 bases and J dropped 6 bases, with 16 bases sitting between them. The CDR3 loop is CASSLRGDYWPGELFF. The CDR3 DNA reads as TGTGCCAGCAGTTTAAGAGGGGATTATTGGCCCGGGGAGCTGTTTTTT.

Note on this clone: The sample contains more than one DNA sequence encoding this CDR3. This chain joins TRBV11-3 and TRBJ2-7; TRBD1 might be the D (5 bases). Between the trimmed V and J ends, which lost 0 bases and 3 bases, there was a span of 6 bases. There are 13 residues in the CDR3. CDR1 is SGHNT and CDR2 is YENEEA in the germline V gene. The chain's CDR3 is CASSLDRGYEQYF. The DNA of the CDR3 is TGTGCCAGCAGCTTAGATAGGGGCTACGAGCAGTACTTC.

This clone was seen a few times. The same CDR3 is also encoded by other DNA sequences in this sample. The chain joins TRBV27 to TRBJ2-2, with D uncertain. The ends were cut back, 4 bases at V and 6 bases at J, with 6 bases in the middle. The CDR3 is 12 residues long. CDR1 is MNHEY, CDR2 SMNVEV, per germline (reference sequence). CDR3 DNA sequence: TGTGCCAGCAGTTGGCGAGCCGGGGAGCTGTTTTTT. This translates into CASSWRAGELFF.

Notes on this clone: Other DNA sequences within the sample encode an identical CDR3. The J gene is TRBJ1-1, the V gene TRBV5-4; 8 positions match TRBD1. In germline, CDR1 is SGHNT, CDR2 YYREEE (reference sequence). After removal of 4 bases from V and 2 bases from J, the junction contained 7 bases not matched to a gene. CDR3 length: 15 amino acids. CDR3 in DNA: TGTGCCAGCAGCCTACCGACAGGGGTAAACACTGAAGCTTTCTTT. It translates to CASSLPTGVNTEAFF.

The J gene is TRBJ2-7, the V gene TRBV6-6; the match to TRBD1 covers 7 bases. CDR1 and CDR2 (germline): MNHNY, SVGAGI (reference sequence). The CDR3 totals 13 residues. The ends lost 4 bases at V and 5 bases at J; junction bases unmatched: 5. CDR3 DNA: TGTGCCAGCAGTTTCGACAGGGCCCACGAGCAGTACTTC. It yields the protein CASSFDRAHEQYF.

The gene calls are TRBV27 and TRBJ2-1; possibly TRBD1 or TRBD2 for D (5 bases each). The CDR3 contains 13 residues. V lost 2 bases to trimming and J lost 5 bases, with 7 bases between them. The germline V gene encodes CDR1 MNHEY and CDR2 SMNVEV (reference sequence). The chain's CDR3 is CASSLRDDNEQFF. The DNA of the CDR3 is TGTGCCAGCAGTTTACGGGACGACAATGAGCAGTTCTTC.

This chain uses TRBV7-9 with TRBJ2-7; no firm D call. Germline CDR1 is SEHNR and CDR2 is FQNEAQ (reference sequence). V dropped 5 bases and J dropped 0 bases, with 20 bases sitting between them. This CDR3 contains 17 residues. The CDR3 sequence: CASSPPRGNFNSYEQYF. In DNA form, the CDR3 reads TGTGCCAGCAGCCCACCTCGTGGAAACTTCAACTCCTACGAGCAGTACTTC.

This chain links TRBV5-1 with TRBJ2-4, with 9 bases matching TRBD1. This CDR3 spans 14 amino acids. Unmatched junction bases numbered 7, after V lost 3 bases and J lost 9 bases. Germline V gene lookup returns CDR1 SGHRS and CDR2 YFSETQ. CDR3 nucleotide sequence: TGCGCCAGCAGCTCTGCGGGACAGGGAAGCATTCAGTACTTC. Translating gives CASSSAGQGSIQYF.

The chain links TRBV7-6 to TRBJ2-7, with 8 bases aligning to TRBD1. Germline CDR1 reads SGHVS; CDR2 reads FNYEAQ. V trimming: 8 bases; J trimming: 5 bases; junction bases outside the gene matches: 5. The CDR3 contains 12 residues. DNA of the CDR3: TGTGCCAGCCGGGACAGGTACAACGAGCAGTACTTC. Translating gives CASRDRYNEQYF.

The V and J genes are TRBV11-2 and TRBJ2-7; D is possibly TRBD1 (6 bases). Between the trimmed V and J ends, which lost 1 base and 2 bases, there was a span of 9 bases. Germline CDR1 and CDR2: SGHAT and FQNNGV. The CDR3 covers 14 residues. The CDR3: CASSLVGTPYEQYF. In DNA, the CDR3 is TGTGCCAGCAGCTTAGTAGGGACACCCTACGAGCAGTACTTC.

The chain has TRBV7-9 and TRBJ2-5, with a possible D match to TRBD2 (5 bases). CDR3 length equals 14 residues. Trimming removed 6 bases from V and 4 bases from J, with 15 bases in between. CDR1 and CDR2 from the germline V gene are SEHNR and FQNEAQ (reference sequence). The CDR3 spells CASSHTEGGETQYF. DNA of the CDR3: TGTGCCAGCAGTCACACCGAGGGTGGAGAGACCCAGTACTTC. Drawing the rest from reference TRBV7-9 and TRBJ2-5, the complete variable domain is DTGVSQNPRHKITKRGQNVTFRCDPISEHNRLYWYRQTLGQGPEFLTYFQNEAQLEKSRLLSDRFSAERPKGSFSTLEIQRTEQGDSAMYLCASSHTEGGETQYFGPGTRLLVL.

A note on this clone: The same CDR3 can be traced to other DNA sequences in this sample. This sequence joins TRBV28 and TRBJ2-7, with unresolved D. The CDR3 runs to 11 residues. The V end lost 2 bases, the J end lost 4 bases, and 3 bases lay between the germline ends. CDR1 MDHEN and CDR2 SYDVKM come from the germline V gene. CDR3 protein: CASSLQYEQYF. The CDR3 DNA follows: TGTGCCAGCAGTTTACAATACGAGCAGTACTTC.

The chain combines TRBV27 with TRBJ2-7; TRBD1 might be the D (6 bases). Trimming took 5 bases from V and 7 from J, leaving 9 bases between them. This CDR3 region has 11 residues. Germline V lookup: CDR1 MNHEY, CDR2 SMNVEV (reference sequence). DNA for the CDR3: TGTGCCAGCAGTCATGGACAGGAGCAGTACTTC. Its protein is CASSHGQEQYF.

V gene TRBV7-3 combines with J gene TRBJ2-1, with D maybe TRBD1 (6 bases). The V gene lost 2 bases and the J gene lost 7 bases, with 18 bases spanning the gap. This CDR3 region has 16 residues. Looked up from germline, CDR1 is SGHTA and CDR2 is FQGTGA. The CDR3 DNA reads TGTGCCAGCAGCTTATTGGCCCGGATAGGGGGTAATGAGCAGTTCTTC. Protein product: CASSLLARIGGNEQFF.

V usage is TRBV27 and J usage is TRBJ2-1, with D possibly TRBD2 on 6 matching bases. Germline V gene sequence: CDR1 MNHEY, CDR2 SMNVEV (reference sequence). The CDR3 runs 14 residues. Trimming pared 5 bases from V and 4 bases from J, leaving 12 bases between. CDR3 sequence: CASSDGTPYNEQFF. The CDR3 coding sequence is TGTGCCAGCAGTGACGGGACTCCGTACAATGAGCAGTTCTTC.

This chain connects TRBV11-2 to TRBJ2-1; D may be TRBD2 (6 bases). CDR3 length: 17 amino acids. With 1 base removed from V and 7 bases from J, the gap between germline ends came to 20 bases. Germline V lookup: CDR1 SGHAT, CDR2 FQNNGV. This chain's CDR3 is CASSLVIGGLLQNEQFF. In DNA, the CDR3 is TGTGCCAGCAGCTTAGTGATTGGTGGACTACTACAAAATGAGCAGTTCTTC.

The table lists this clone with a few counts. The chain joins TRBV5-4 to TRBJ1-2, with a weak D call TRBD1 (5 bases). V was pared by 0 bases and J by 4 bases, with 7 bases between. The CDR3 has 13 residues. CDR1 is SGHNT and CDR2 is YYREEE in the germline V gene (reference sequence). For the CDR3, the DNA is TGTGCCAGCAGCTTGGGACAGCTCTATGGCTACACCTTC. Encoded protein: CASSLGQLYGYTF.

As regards this clone: The same CDR3 can be traced to other DNA sequences in this sample. The genes are TRBV4-3 and TRBJ2-2; D unresolved. CDR3 length: 16 amino acids. CDR1 and CDR2 from the germline V gene are LGHNA and YSLEER. V was shortened by 4 bases and J by 0 bases, with 12 bases between the two germline ends. The CDR3 bases are TGCGCCAGCAGCCCGTACGACTCCTCGAACACCGGGGAGCTGTTTTTT. This gives the protein CASSPYDSSNTGELFF.

The chain combines TRBV5-8 with TRBJ1-1; tentative D call: TRBD1 (5 bases). The length of the CDR3 is 15 residues. Trimming stripped 2 bases from V and 0 bases from J, with 11 bases between. Looked up from germline, CDR1 is SGHTS and CDR2 is YDEGEE. The CDR3 spells CASSFDRAMNTEAFF. The CDR3 nucleotides read TGTGCCAGCAGCTTCGACAGAGCCATGAACACTGAAGCTTTCTTT. The complete variable domain, with remaining parts taken from reference TRBV5-8 and TRBJ1-1, reads EAGVTQSPTHLIKTRGQQATLRCSPISGHTSVYWYQQALGLGLQFLLWYDEGEERNRGNFPPRFSGRQFPNYSSELNVNALELEDSALYLCASSFDRAMNTEAFFGQGTRLTVV.

The chain recombines TRBV18 with TRBJ1-4; D call uncertain. Germline CDR1 and CDR2: KGHSH and LQKENI. Trimming left V 2 bases short and J 5 bases short, with 12 bases between. This CDR3 is 15 amino acids long. CDR3 amino acids: CASSPAEVTNEKLFF. In DNA form, the CDR3 reads TGTGCCAGCTCACCAGCTGAGGTCACCAATGAAAAACTGTTTTTT.

This chain connects TRBV28 to TRBJ1-4, with 11 bases matching TRBD1. After removal of 6 bases from V and 3 bases from J, the junction contained 9 bases not matched to a gene. Germline V gene data show CDR1 as MDHEN and CDR2 as SYDVKM. CDR3 length: 17 amino acids. CDR3 bases: TGTGCCAGCAGCCCCGTCGGACAGGGGGCGCCTAATGAAAAACTGTTTTTT. Its translation: CASSPVGQGAPNEKLFF. Variable domain in full (rest from reference TRBV28 and TRBJ1-4): DVKVTQSSRYLVKRTGEKVFLECVQDMDHENMFWYRQDPGLGLRLIYFSYDVKMKEKGDIPEGYSVSREKKERFSLILESASTNQTSMYLCASSPVGQGAPNEKLFFGSGTQLSVL.

The sample holds one count of this clone. The genes are TRBV7-2 and TRBJ2-7; 7 nucleotides align to TRBD2. The V gene end was trimmed by 5 bases and the J gene end by 5 bases; junction bases not matched to a gene: 12. CDR1 and CDR2 (germline): SGHTA, FQGNSA. There are 15 residues in the CDR3. Here the CDR3 DNA reads TGTGCCAGCAGCGAGCGGGGCACCCTCTGGCACGAGCAGTACTTC. Protein: CASSERGTLWHEQYF.

This CDR3 is CASSFRGAITDTQYF. The CDR3 DNA reads TGCGCCAGCAGCTTCAGGGGGGCCATCACAGATACGCAGTATTTT. The chain couples TRBV5-1 to TRBJ2-3; the D gene is possibly TRBD1 (7 bases). Germline V gene lookup returns CDR1 SGHRS and CDR2 YFSETQ. V was pared by 2 bases and J by 2 bases, with 12 bases between. CDR3 size: 15 residues.

The V and J genes are TRBV2 and TRBJ2-3, with 10 bases that match TRBD2. Germline V lookup: CDR1 SNHLY, CDR2 FYNNEI. The CDR3 covers 18 residues. Trimming removed 11 bases from V and 0 bases from J; junction bases left unmatched: 17. DNA for the CDR3: TGTGCCGCCCGCGGTCTAGCGGGAGTTCGTCCCAGCACAGATACGCAGTATTTT. Translation gives CAARGLAGVRPSTDTQYF.

Here the CDR3 reads CASSPPLGGGTDTQYF. CDR3 in DNA: TGTGCCAGCAGTCCCCCGTTGGGTGGGGGCACAGATACGCAGTATTTT. This chain uses TRBV27 with TRBJ2-3; the D is unclear. Germline loops: CDR1 MNHEY, CDR2 SMNVEV (reference sequence). CDR3 length equals 16 residues. The V end was cut by 5 bases, the J end by 1 base, with 16 bases between.